Following are 8 T cell receptor beta chains from one sample sequenced in a study of cytomegalovirus exposure and HLA in healthy donors. Primers: 60 Vbeta forward and 13 Jbeta reverse. Data came from immunoSEQ multiplex PCR; TCRdb stores just in-frame clones and leaves some out. The data contain 160,000 or so clones, about 72% of them seen just once; the ten biggest clones take up more than 1.3%. Specimen: PBMCs. These receptors originate from a male donor in good health and CMV-seronegative.

Only one count was recorded for this clone. The rearrangement links TRBV6-5 to TRBJ2-4; 12 bases fit TRBD2. The CDR3 totals 14 residues. Germline V lookup: CDR1 MNHEY, CDR2 SVGAGI. J lost 11 bases, V lost 6 bases, and 8 bases had no gene match. CDR3 coding DNA: TGTGCCAGCAGCCCGAGACTAGCGGGGGAGGTTCAGTACTTC. It specifies CASSPRLAGEVQYF.

The V call is TRBV25-1, the J call TRBJ2-2; tentatively, D is TRBD1 (6 bases). The CDR3 runs 15 residues. In germline, CDR1 is MGHDK, CDR2 SYGVNS. V lost 0 bases to trimming and J lost 6 bases, with 11 bases between them. The CDR3 region has the DNA TGTGCCAGCAGTGAATACGGACAGCTCGCCGGGGAGCTGTTTTTT. Translated: CASSEYGQLAGELFF.

This sequence joins TRBV5-4 and TRBJ2-5; no firm D call. CDR1 is SGHNT, CDR2 YYREEE, per germline (reference sequence). The CDR3 extends over 11 amino acids. V was cut by 2 bases and J by 5 bases, with 4 bases left in between. The CDR3 sequence is CASSFEETQYF. CDR3 DNA sequence: TGTGCCAGCAGCTTTGAGGAGACCCAGTACTTC. The entire variable domain, with the rest obtained from reference TRBV5-4 and TRBJ2-5, is as follows: ETGVTQSPTHLIKTRGQQVTLRCSSQSGHNTVSWYQQALGQGPQFIFQYYREEENGRGNFPPRFSGLQFPNYSSELNVNALELDDSALYLCASSFEETQYFGPGTRLLVL.

The chain couples TRBV7-9 to TRBJ1-2; 11 nucleotides agree with TRBD1. The CDR3 runs to 16 residues. Germline CDR1 is SEHNR and CDR2 is FQNEAQ (reference sequence). Unmatched junction bases numbered 8, after V lost 4 bases and J lost 4 bases. The CDR3 sequence: CASSYTGTGGAYGYTF. CDR3 bases: TGTGCCAGCAGCTATACCGGGACAGGGGGTGCCTATGGCTACACCTTC.

This clone appeared a single time. This chain connects TRBV30 to TRBJ1-6; D possibly corresponds to TRBD1 (6 bases). V was trimmed by 8 bases and J by 9 bases, leaving 17 bases between them. CDR3 size: 13 residues. Germline V gene lookup returns CDR1 GTSNPN and CDR2 SVGIG (reference sequence). This CDR3 reads CALMGHRASPLHF. In DNA, the CDR3 is TGTGCCCTGATGGGACATCGGGCTTCACCCCTCCACTTT.

V usage is TRBV19 and J usage is TRBJ1-3, with D possibly TRBD1 on 6 matching bases. The CDR3 length is 15 residues. In germline, CDR1 is LNHDA, CDR2 SQIVND (reference sequence). The V gene lost 3 bases and the J gene lost 0 bases, with 9 bases spanning the gap. The CDR3 loop is CASSIGRGSGNTIYF. CDR3 DNA: TGTGCCAGTAGTATCGGCAGGGGCTCTGGAAACACCATATATTTT.

The chain carries TRBV6-1 and TRBJ2-3, with TRBD2 as a possible D gene (6 bases). The CDR3 contains 14 residues. The germline CDR1 and CDR2 sequences are MNHNS and SASEGT. The V end was cut by 1 base, the J end by 6 bases, with 11 bases between. Here the CDR3 reads CASSEDGRPDTQYF. The CDR3, as DNA: TGTGCCAGCAGTGAAGACGGGAGACCCGATACGCAGTATTTT.

Here the CDR3 DNA reads TGTGCCAGCTCACCAAGAGAGGCCCGGGGGGAGACCCAGTACTTC. Its translation is CASSPREARGETQYF. The V gene is TRBV18, the J gene TRBJ2-5; TRBD2 is a possible D gene (6 bases). Germline assignment: CDR1 KGHSH and CDR2 LQKENI. Trimming cost V 2 bases and J 5 bases, with 15 bases left between them. CDR3 length: 15 amino acids.